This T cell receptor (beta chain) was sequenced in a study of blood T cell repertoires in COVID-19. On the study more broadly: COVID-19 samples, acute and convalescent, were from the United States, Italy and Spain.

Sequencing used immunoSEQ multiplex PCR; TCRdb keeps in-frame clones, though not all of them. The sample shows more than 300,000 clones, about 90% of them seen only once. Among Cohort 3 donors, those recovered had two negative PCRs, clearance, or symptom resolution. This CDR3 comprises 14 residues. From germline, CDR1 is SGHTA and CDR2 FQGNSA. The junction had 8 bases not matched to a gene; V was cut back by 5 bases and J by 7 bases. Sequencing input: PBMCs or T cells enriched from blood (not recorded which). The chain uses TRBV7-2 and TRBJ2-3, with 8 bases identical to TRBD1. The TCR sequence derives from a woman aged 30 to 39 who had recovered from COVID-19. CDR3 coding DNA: TGTGCCAGCAGCCATCTAGACAGGGGAAATACGCAGTATTTT. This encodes CASSHLDRGNTQYF.